A single sample is the source of the 5 T cell receptor beta chains below, sequenced in a study of cytomegalovirus exposure and HLA in healthy donors. The PCR ran on 60 Vbeta and 13 Jbeta primers. The method was immunoSEQ multiplex PCR; TCRdb's version includes in-frame clones alone and lacks a portion of them. This table has around 170,000 clones, around 86% appearing once. The sequenced sample was PBMCs. These receptor sequences come from a woman between 18 and 29 years old in good health and CMV-seronegative.

The V and J genes are TRBV11-2 and TRBJ1-5; D is unresolved. The CDR3 length is 13 residues. The germline V and J ends were trimmed by 4 bases and 6 bases, with 10 bases remaining between them. The V gene's germline CDR1 is SGHAT and CDR2 FQNNGV. The chain's CDR3 is CASSSREGQPQHF. CDR3 DNA sequence: TGTGCCAGCAGCTCAAGGGAGGGTCAGCCCCAGCATTTT.

The chain uses TRBV6-5 and TRBJ2-5; D is perhaps TRBD1 (6 bases). V was shortened by 2 bases and J by 11 bases, with 15 bases between the two germline ends. Germline V gives CDR1 MNHEY, CDR2 SVGAGI. This CDR3 comprises 13 residues. The DNA for the CDR3 is TGTGCCAGCAGTTACGGCGACAGGCCGCTGCAGTACTTC. This codes for CASSYGDRPLQYF.

The chain couples TRBV7-8 to TRBJ2-7, with 9 bases lining up with TRBD1. The V segment lost 3 bases and the J segment 3 bases; nucleotides outside the gene matches: 9. The CDR3 spans 16 residues. Germline V CDR1 and CDR2: SGHVS, FQNEAQ. The CDR3 sequence is CASSFDPGQGGYEQYF. CDR3 DNA sequence: TGTGCCAGCAGCTTTGACCCGGGACAGGGTGGCTACGAGCAGTACTTC. Drawing the rest from reference TRBV7-8 and TRBJ2-7, the complete variable domain is GAGVSQSPRYKVAKRGQDVALRCDPISGHVSLFWYQQALGQGPEFLTYFQNEAQLDKSGLPSDRFFAERPEGSVSTLKIQRTQQEDSAVYLCASSFDPGQGGYEQYFGPGTRLTVT.

In this sample, this clone turned up once. The chain joins TRBV28 to TRBJ1-1, with D possibly being TRBD1 (5 bases). The CDR3 length is 14 residues. Germline CDR1 MDHEN, CDR2 SYDVKM. V shed 5 bases and J shed 0 bases, with 10 bases lying between them. The CDR3 here is CASSRGGVNTEAFF. In DNA form, the CDR3 reads TGTGCCAGCAGTCGGGGGGGGGTGAACACTGAAGCTTTCTTT.

This sequence joins TRBV10-3 and TRBJ2-7, with 8 bases identical to TRBD2. This CDR3 region has 14 residues. Germline V gene sequence: CDR1 ENHRY, CDR2 SYGVKD. V was pared by 5 bases and J by 2 bases, with 5 bases of the junction left unmatched. The CDR3 loop is CAISSGRQTYEQYF. CDR3 bases: TGTGCCATCAGTAGCGGGAGACAAACCTACGAGCAGTACTTC.